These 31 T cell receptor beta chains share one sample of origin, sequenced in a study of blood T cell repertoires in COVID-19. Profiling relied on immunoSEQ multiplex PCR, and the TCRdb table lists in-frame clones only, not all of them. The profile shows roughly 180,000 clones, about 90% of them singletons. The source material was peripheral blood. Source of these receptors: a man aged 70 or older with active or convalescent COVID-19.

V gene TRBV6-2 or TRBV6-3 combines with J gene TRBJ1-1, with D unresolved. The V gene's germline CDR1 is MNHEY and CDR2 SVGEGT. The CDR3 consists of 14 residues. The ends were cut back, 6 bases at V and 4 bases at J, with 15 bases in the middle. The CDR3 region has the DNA TGTGCCAGCAGCCCCCGCCTCACGGGCACTGAAGCTTTCTTT. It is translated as CASSPRLTGTEAFF.

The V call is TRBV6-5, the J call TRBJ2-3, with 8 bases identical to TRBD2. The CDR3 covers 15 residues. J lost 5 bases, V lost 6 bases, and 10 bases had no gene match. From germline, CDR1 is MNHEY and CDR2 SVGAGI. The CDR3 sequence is CASSRLGSGKDTQYF. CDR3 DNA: TGTGCCAGCAGCCGCCTTGGTAGCGGGAAAGATACGCAGTATTTT.

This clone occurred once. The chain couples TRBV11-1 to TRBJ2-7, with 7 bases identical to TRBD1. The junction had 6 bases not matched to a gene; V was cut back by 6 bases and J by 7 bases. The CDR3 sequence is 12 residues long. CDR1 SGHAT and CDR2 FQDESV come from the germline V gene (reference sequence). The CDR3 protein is CASSHRGGEQYF. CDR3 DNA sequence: TGTGCCAGCAGTCACAGGGGTGGTGAGCAGTACTTC.

CDR3 DNA sequence: TGTGCCAGCAGTTCCCAAGAGGGCGCGGGCAATCAGCCCCAGCATTTT. This gives the protein CASSSQEGAGNQPQHF. The genes are TRBV28 and TRBJ1-5; D remains ambiguous. Germline CDR1 and CDR2: MDHEN and SYDVKM. This CDR3 comprises 16 residues. V lost 4 bases and J 2 bases, leaving 15 bases between the germline ends.

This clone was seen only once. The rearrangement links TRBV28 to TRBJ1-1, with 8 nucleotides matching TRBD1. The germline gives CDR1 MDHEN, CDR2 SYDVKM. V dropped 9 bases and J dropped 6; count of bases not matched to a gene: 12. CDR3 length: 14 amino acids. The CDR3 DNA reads TGTGCCAGTCCGCCCCTGGGACAGGCCCCTGAAGCTTTCTTT. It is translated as CASPPLGQAPEAFF.

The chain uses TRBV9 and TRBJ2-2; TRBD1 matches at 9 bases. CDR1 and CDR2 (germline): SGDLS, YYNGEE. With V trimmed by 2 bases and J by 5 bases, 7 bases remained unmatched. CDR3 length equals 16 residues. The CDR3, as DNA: TGTGCCAGCAGCGTTTGGGCACAGGGGGCGACCGGGGAGCTGTTTTTT. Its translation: CASSVWAQGATGELFF.

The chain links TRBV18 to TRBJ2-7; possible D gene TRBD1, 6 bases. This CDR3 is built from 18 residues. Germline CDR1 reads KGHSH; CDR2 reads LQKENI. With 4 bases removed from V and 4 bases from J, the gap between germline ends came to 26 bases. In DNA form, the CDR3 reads TGTGCCAGCTCACTACTCCCGGATAATGGCAAGGGGGTTTACGAGCAGTACTTC. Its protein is CASSLLPDNGKGVYEQYF.

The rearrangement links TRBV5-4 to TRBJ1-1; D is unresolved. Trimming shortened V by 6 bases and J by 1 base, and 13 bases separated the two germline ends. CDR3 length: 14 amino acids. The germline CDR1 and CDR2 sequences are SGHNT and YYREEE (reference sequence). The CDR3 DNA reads TGTGCCAGCACCTTCGGCCAGGAGAACACTGAAGCTTTCTTT. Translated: CASTFGQENTEAFF.

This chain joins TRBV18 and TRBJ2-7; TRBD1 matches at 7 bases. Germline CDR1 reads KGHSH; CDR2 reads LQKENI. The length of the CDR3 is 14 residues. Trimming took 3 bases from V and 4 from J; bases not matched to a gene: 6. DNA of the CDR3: TGTGCCAGCTCACCGACAGGGCCTCAGTACGAGCAGTACTTC. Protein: CASSPTGPQYEQYF.

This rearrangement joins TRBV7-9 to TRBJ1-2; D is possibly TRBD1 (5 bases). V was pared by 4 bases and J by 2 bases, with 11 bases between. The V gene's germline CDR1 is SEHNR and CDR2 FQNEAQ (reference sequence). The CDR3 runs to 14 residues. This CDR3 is CASSSGDGNYGYTF. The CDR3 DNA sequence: TGTGCCAGCAGCTCGGGGGACGGAAACTATGGCTACACCTTC.

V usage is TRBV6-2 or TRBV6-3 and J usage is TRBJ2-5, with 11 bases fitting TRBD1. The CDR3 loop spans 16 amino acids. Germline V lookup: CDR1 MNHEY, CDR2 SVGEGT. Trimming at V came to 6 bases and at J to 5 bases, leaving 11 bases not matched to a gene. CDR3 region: CASSPWTGGGWETQYF. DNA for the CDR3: TGTGCCAGCAGCCCCTGGACAGGGGGCGGGTGGGAGACCCAGTACTTC.

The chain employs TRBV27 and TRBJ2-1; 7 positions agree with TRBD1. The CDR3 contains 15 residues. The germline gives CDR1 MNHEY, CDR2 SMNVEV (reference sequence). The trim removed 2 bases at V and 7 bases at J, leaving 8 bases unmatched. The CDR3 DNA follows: TGTGCCAGCAGTTTAAAAGGGGGCAAACGGAATGAGCAGTTCTTC. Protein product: CASSLKGGKRNEQFF.

The CDR3 protein is CSVEVGLIADTQYF. In nucleotides, the CDR3 is TGCAGCGTTGAAGTGGGCCTTATAGCGGATACGCAGTATTTT. This chain joins TRBV29-1 and TRBJ2-3; a possible D gene is TRBD2 (5 bases). This CDR3 is 14 amino acids long. The V gene lost 1 base and the J gene lost 6 bases, with 14 bases spanning the gap. Germline-derived CDR1 and CDR2 are SQVTM and ANQGSEA.

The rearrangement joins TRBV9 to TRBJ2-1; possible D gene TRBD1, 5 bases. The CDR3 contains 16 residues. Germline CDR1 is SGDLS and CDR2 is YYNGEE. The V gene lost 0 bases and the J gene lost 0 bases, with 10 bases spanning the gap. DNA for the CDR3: TGTGCCAGCAGCGTAGTGTGGGGCAGCTCCTACAATGAGCAGTTCTTC. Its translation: CASSVVWGSSYNEQFF.

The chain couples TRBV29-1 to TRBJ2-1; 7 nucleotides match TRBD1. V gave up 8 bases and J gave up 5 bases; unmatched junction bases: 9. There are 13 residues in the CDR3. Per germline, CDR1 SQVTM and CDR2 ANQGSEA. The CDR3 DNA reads TGCAGCTTTCCGGGACAGCCGAACAATGAGCAGTTCTTC. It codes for CSFPGQPNNEQFF.

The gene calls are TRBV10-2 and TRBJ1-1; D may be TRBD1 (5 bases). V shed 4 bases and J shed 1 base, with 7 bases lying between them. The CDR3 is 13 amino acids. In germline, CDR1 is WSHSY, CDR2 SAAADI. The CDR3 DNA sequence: TGCGCCAGCAGTGTACAGGAGAACACTGAAGCTTTCTTT. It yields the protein CASSVQENTEAFF.

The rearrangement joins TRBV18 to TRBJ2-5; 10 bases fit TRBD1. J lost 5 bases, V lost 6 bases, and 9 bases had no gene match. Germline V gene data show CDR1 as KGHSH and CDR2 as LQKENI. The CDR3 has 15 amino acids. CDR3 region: CASSPGQGKLETQYF. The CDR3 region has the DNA TGTGCCAGCTCGCCGGGACAGGGGAAATTGGAGACCCAGTACTTC.

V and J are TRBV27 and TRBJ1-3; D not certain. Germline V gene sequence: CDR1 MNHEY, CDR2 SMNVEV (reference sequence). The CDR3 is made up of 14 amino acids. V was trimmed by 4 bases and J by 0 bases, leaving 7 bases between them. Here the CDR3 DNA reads TGTGCCAGCAGTTCGGTCGGCTCTGGAAACACCATATATTTT. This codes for CASSSVGSGNTIYF.

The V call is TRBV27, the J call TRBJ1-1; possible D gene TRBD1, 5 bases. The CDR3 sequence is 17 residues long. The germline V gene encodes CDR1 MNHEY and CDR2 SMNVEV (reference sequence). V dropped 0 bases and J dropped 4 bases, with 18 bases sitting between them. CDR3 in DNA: TGTGCCAGCAGTTTATCGAGTAAGGCAGGGCCGACCACTGAAGCTTTCTTT. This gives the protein CASSLSSKAGPTTEAFF.

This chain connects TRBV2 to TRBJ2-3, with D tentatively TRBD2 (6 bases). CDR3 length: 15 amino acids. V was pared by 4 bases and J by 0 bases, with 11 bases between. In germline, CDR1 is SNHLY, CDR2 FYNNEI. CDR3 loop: CASSVGLQSTDTQYF. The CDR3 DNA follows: TGTGCCAGCAGTGTGGGACTTCAGAGCACAGATACGCAGTATTTT.

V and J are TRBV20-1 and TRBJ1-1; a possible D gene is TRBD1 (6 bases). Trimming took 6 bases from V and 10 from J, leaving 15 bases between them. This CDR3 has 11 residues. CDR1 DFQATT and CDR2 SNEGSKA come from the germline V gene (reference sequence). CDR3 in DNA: TGCAGTGCCGGCGAGGGCAGGGGAGCTTTCTTT. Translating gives CSAGEGRGAFF.

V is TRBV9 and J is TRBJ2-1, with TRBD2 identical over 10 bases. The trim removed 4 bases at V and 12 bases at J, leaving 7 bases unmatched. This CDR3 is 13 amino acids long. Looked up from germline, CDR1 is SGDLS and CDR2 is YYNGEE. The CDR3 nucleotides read TGTGCCAGCAGCAGTTTAGCGGGAGGAGGGCAGTTCTTC. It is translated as CASSSLAGGGQFF.

CDR3 in amino acids: CASSEYRYGYTF. The CDR3 bases are TGTGCCAGCAGTGAATATCGCTATGGCTACACCTTC. The J gene is TRBJ1-2, the V gene TRBV2; D gene ambiguous. This CDR3 contains 12 residues. The V end was cut by 2 bases, the J end by 4 bases, with 5 bases between. Germline assignment: CDR1 SNHLY and CDR2 FYNNEI.

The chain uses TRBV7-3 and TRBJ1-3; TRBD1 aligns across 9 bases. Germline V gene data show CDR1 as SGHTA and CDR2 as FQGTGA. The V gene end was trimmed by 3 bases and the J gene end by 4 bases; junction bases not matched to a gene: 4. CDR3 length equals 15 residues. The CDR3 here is CASSFGQGYGNTIYF. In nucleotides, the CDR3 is TGTGCCAGCAGCTTCGGACAGGGGTACGGAAACACCATATATTTT.

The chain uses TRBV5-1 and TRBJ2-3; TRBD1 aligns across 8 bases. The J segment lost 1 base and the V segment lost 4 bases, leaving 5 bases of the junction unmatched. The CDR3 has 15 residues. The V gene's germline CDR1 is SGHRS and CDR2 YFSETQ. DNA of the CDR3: TGCGCCAGCAGCCCTGGACAGGGAGGCACAGATACGCAGTATTTT. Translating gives CASSPGQGGTDTQYF.

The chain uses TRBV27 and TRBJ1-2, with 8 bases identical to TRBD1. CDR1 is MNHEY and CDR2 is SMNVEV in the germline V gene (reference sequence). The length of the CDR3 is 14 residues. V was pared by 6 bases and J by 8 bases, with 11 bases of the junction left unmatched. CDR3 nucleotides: TGTGCCAGCAGGAAACCGGGGACAGGTGGGGGCTACACCTTC. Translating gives CASRKPGTGGGYTF.

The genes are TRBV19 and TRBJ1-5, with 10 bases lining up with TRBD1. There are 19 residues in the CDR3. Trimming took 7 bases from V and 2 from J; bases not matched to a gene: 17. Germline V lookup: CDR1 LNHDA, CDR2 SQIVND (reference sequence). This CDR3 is CASTVRPTGGPDGNQPQHF. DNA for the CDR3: TGTGCCAGTACCGTACGGCCGACAGGGGGCCCAGATGGCAATCAGCCCCAGCATTTT.

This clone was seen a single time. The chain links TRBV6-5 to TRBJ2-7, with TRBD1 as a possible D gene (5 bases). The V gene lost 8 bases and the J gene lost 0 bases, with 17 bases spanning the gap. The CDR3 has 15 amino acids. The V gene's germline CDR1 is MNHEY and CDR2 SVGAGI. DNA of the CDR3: TGTGCCAGCCTGGACCCAGGGCGTAGCTCCTACGAGCAGTACTTC. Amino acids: CASLDPGRSSYEQYF.

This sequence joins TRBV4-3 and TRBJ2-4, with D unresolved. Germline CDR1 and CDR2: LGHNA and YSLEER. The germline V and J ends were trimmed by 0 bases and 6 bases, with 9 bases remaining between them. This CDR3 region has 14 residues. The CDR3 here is CASSQDLGPNIQYF. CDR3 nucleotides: TGCGCCAGCAGCCAAGATCTGGGCCCAAACATTCAGTACTTC.

The CDR3 sequence is CASSLVAGGDEQFF. CDR3 coding DNA: TGTGCCAGCAGCTTAGTAGCGGGAGGCGATGAGCAGTTCTTC. The genes are TRBV11-3 and TRBJ2-1; 10 nucleotides match TRBD2. Germline loops: CDR1 SGHNT, CDR2 YENEEA. The CDR3 is 14 amino acids. With V trimmed by 1 base and J by 8 bases, 2 bases remained unmatched.

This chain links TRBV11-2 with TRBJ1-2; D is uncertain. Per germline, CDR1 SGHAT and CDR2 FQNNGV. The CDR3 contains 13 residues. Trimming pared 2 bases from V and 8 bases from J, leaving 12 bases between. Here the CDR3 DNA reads TGTGCCAGCAGCTTAAGACTCGACGGGGGCTACACCTTC. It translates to CASSLRLDGGYTF.